These 3 T cell receptor beta chains share one sample of origin, sequenced in a study of blood T cell repertoires in COVID-19. Clones were read by immunoSEQ multiplex PCR, and TCRdb kept only the in-frame ones, dropping some. The sample has some 270,000 clones; over 75% are singletons. Sequencing was carried out using peripheral blood. The receptor set was obtained from a human donor with COVID-19, enrolled during active disease. The donor label of this sample is uncertain.

The rearrangement links TRBV20-1 to TRBJ2-3; D is possibly TRBD2 (6 bases). In germline, CDR1 is DFQATT, CDR2 SNEGSKA (reference sequence). This CDR3 has 16 amino acids. V shed 3 bases and J shed 2 bases, with 18 bases lying between them. The CDR3 loop reads CSASSVSGYYTDTQYF. The CDR3, as DNA: TGCAGTGCTAGTTCCGTTAGCGGCTACTACACAGATACGCAGTATTTT.

The chain recombines TRBV28 with TRBJ2-6; 9 bases match TRBD1. CDR3 length equals 19 residues. Per germline, CDR1 MDHEN and CDR2 SYDVKM. Germline trimming cut 5 bases from V and 1 base from J; bases unmatched to any gene: 12. Here the CDR3 reads CASSARTGTGLSGANVLTF. Here the CDR3 DNA reads TGTGCCAGCAGTGCCAGAACCGGGACAGGGCTTTCTGGGGCCAACGTCCTGACTTTC.

The chain joins TRBV11-3 to TRBJ2-2; D remains unclear. Trimming took 5 bases from V and 3 from J, leaving 10 bases between them. CDR3 length: 14 amino acids. From germline, CDR1 is SGHNT and CDR2 YENEEA. Here the CDR3 DNA reads TGTGCCAGCAGCCCCCGACGGGACACCGGGGAGCTGTTTTTT. Protein sequence: CASSPRRDTGELFF.